The 28 T cell receptor beta chains listed next were all sequenced from one sample in a study of blood T cell repertoires in COVID-19. Generated by immunoSEQ multiplex PCR, the TCRdb table keeps only in-frame clones and is missing some. Among approximately 120,000 clones, around 80% were seen once, and the ten largest hold about 17%. Sequencing input: peripheral blood. Every receptor here comes from a man younger than 40 with COVID-19, enrolled during active disease.

This sequence joins TRBV9 and TRBJ2-6; 8 nucleotides align to TRBD2. This CDR3 has 18 amino acids. Germline V gene data show CDR1 as SGDLS and CDR2 as YYNGEE. The junction had 9 bases not matched to a gene; V was cut back by 4 bases and J by 0 bases. In DNA, the CDR3 is TGTGCCAGCAGCCCCTTCGCGGGGGGCCTCTCTGGGGCCAACGTCCTGACTTTC. Protein product: CASSPFAGGLSGANVLTF.

The rearrangement uses TRBV18 and TRBJ1-2; 10 positions match TRBD1. This CDR3 spans 19 amino acids. After removal of 1 base from V and 2 bases from J, the junction contained 13 bases not matched to a gene. In germline, CDR1 is KGHSH, CDR2 LQKENI. The CDR3 spells CASSPLGGGQGVPNYGYTF. As DNA, the CDR3 is TGTGCCAGCTCACCACTGGGTGGAGGACAGGGGGTGCCCAACTATGGCTACACCTTC. Based on the CDR3 plus reference TRBV18 and TRBJ1-2, the full variable domain is NAGVMQNPRHLVRRRGQEARLRCSPMKGHSHVYWYRQLPEEGLKFMVYLQKENIIDESGMPKERFSAEFPKEGPSILRIQQVVRGDSAAYFCASSPLGGGQGVPNYGYTFGSGTRLTVV.

This chain links TRBV11-2 with TRBJ2-1; 12 bases map to TRBD2. This CDR3 is built from 15 residues. Per the germline V gene, CDR1 is SGHAT and CDR2 is FQNNGV. V shed 1 base and J 10 bases; nucleotides not matched to a gene: 5. In DNA form, the CDR3 reads TGTGCCAGCAGCTTAGGGCCTAGCGGGAGGGAAGAGCAGTTCTTC. Translating gives CASSLGPSGREEQFF.

V usage is TRBV5-1 and J usage is TRBJ1-6; D may be TRBD1 (6 bases). V lost 4 bases, J lost 7 bases, and 9 bases lay in between. The germline CDR1 and CDR2 sequences are SGHRS and YFSETQ. The CDR3 runs 13 residues. DNA of the CDR3: TGCGCCAGCAGCAGGGGGAACAATTCACCCCTCCACTTT. Its protein is CASSRGNNSPLHF.

This sequence joins TRBV5-6 and TRBJ1-2; perhaps TRBD1 as D (6 bases). V was clipped by 1 base and J by 5 bases, with 15 bases between them. The CDR3 is 15 amino acids. Germline lookup yields CDR1 SGHDT and CDR2 YYEEEE. This CDR3 reads CASSLRTARGYGYTF. CDR3 DNA: TGTGCCAGCAGCTTGAGGACAGCCCGTGGGTATGGCTACACCTTC.

This chain links TRBV27 with TRBJ1-2, with D possibly TRBD1 on 6 matching bases. This CDR3 has 13 amino acids. Germline V gene lookup returns CDR1 MNHEY and CDR2 SMNVEV (reference sequence). V gave up 6 bases and J gave up 4 bases, with 12 bases separating them. In nucleotides, the CDR3 is TGTGCCAGCAGCCAGACAGGTGCCTATGGCTACACCTTC. It yields the protein CASSQTGAYGYTF.

CDR3 sequence (DNA): TGCGCCAGCAGCTTGGGGAGAGTATACCGTTTCTCTAACATCACTGAAGCTTTCTTT. This encodes CASSLGRVYRFSNITEAFF. This chain links TRBV5-1 with TRBJ1-1; D unclear. Germline V gene sequence: CDR1 SGHRS, CDR2 YFSETQ. The CDR3 runs to 19 residues. V lost 0 bases to trimming and J lost 4 bases, with 25 bases between them.

V gene TRBV7-9 combines with J gene TRBJ1-3; TRBD1 is a possible D gene (6 bases). Per germline, CDR1 SEHNR and CDR2 FQNEAQ (reference sequence). V lost 4 bases to trimming and J lost 2 bases, with 12 bases between them. CDR3 length: 15 residues. The CDR3 DNA reads TGTGCCAGCAGCTCGGTACAGGGAACTGGAAACACCATATATTTT. Residues: CASSSVQGTGNTIYF.

In this sample, this clone turned up once. The J gene is TRBJ2-2, the V gene TRBV7-3; 9 nucleotides agree with TRBD2. CDR1 is SGHTA, CDR2 FQGTGA, per germline. CDR3 length equals 16 residues. With V trimmed by 4 bases and J by 5 bases, 8 bases remained unmatched. The DNA of the CDR3 is TGTGCCAGCAGCTCTGAAGCGGGAGGAGATACCGGGGAGCTGTTTTTT. Amino acids: CASSSEAGGDTGELFF.

This chain links TRBV19 with TRBJ2-5; D may be TRBD2 (5 bases). This CDR3 is 15 amino acids long. The V and J ends lost 6 bases and 1 base respectively, with 15 bases between them. Germline V gene lookup returns CDR1 LNHDA and CDR2 SQIVND (reference sequence). The CDR3 DNA is TGTGCCAGTAGATCCACGGGGTGGTCCCAAGAGACCCAGTACTTC. This sequence encodes CASRSTGWSQETQYF.

The chain is built from TRBV23-1 and TRBJ1-1, with D unclear. TRBV23-1 is identified as an open reading frame with a role that is uncertain. Trimming cost V 7 bases and J 0 bases, with 18 bases left between them. The CDR3 contains 16 residues. CDR3 loop: CASIPRKDHVNTEAFF. CDR3 sequence (DNA): TGCGCCAGCATCCCTAGAAAAGACCACGTGAACACTGAAGCTTTCTTT.

J is TRBJ2-7 and V is TRBV11-3; possible D gene TRBD1, 5 bases. The CDR3 runs to 13 residues. Germline V lookup: CDR1 SGHNT, CDR2 YENEEA. V lost 0 bases and J lost 6, with 9 bases in between. In DNA, the CDR3 is TGTGCCAGCAGCTTAGACAGGGTCCGCGAGCAGTACTTC. Its translation: CASSLDRVREQYF. The full variable domain, with the rest looked up from reference TRBV11-3 and TRBJ2-7, is EAGVVQSPRYKIIEKKQPVAFWCNPISGHNTLYWYLQNLGQGPELLIRYENEEAVDDSQLPKDRFSAERLKGVDSTLKIQPAELGDSAVYLCASSLDRVREQYFGPGTRLTVT.

V and J are TRBV7-9 and TRBJ1-2; 9 nucleotides line up with TRBD1. With 11 bases clipped from V and 2 bases from J, the junction kept 21 bases outside the gene matches. The CDR3 covers 18 residues. CDR1 and CDR2 from the germline V gene are SEHNR and FQNEAQ (reference sequence). The CDR3: CALESDGQGSLMNYGYTF. The CDR3, as DNA: TGTGCCCTCGAAAGCGACGGACAGGGGTCGCTGATGAACTATGGCTACACCTTC.

The chain carries TRBV4-3 and TRBJ2-2; TRBD2 aligns across 14 bases. Germline V lookup: CDR1 LGHNA, CDR2 YSLEER. The CDR3 runs 16 residues. Trimming cost V 5 bases and J 7 bases; bases outside gene matches: 6. The CDR3 loop is CASSSTSGGAGGELFF. CDR3 DNA: TGCGCCAGCAGCTCGACTAGCGGGGGGGCCGGCGGGGAGCTGTTTTTT.

The chain couples TRBV6-2 or TRBV6-3 to TRBJ2-1; the match to TRBD1 covers 7 bases. CDR3 size: 14 residues. Trimming cost V 5 bases and J 6 bases; bases outside gene matches: 7. Germline V CDR1 and CDR2: MNHEY, SVGEGT. The CDR3 region has the DNA TGTGCCAGCAGTGGACAGGTCAGAGGCAATGAGCAGTTCTTC. This encodes CASSGQVRGNEQFF.

The genes are TRBV3-1 (or the pseudogene TRBV3-2) and TRBJ2-3, with D perhaps matching TRBD1 (5 bases). The CDR3 has 16 residues. The V gene lost 0 bases and the J gene lost 7 bases, with 17 bases spanning the gap. CDR1 and CDR2 from the germline V gene are LGHDT and YNNKEL (reference sequence). The CDR3 nucleotides read TGTGCCAGCAGCCAAGATCCCGGCAGGGTGGGTAATACGCAGTATTTT. Translation: CASSQDPGRVGNTQYF.

V and J are TRBV4-2 and TRBJ2-2; D might be TRBD2 (6 bases). CDR1 and CDR2 (germline): LGHNA, YNFKEQ. Trimming left V 4 bases short and J 3 bases short, with 9 bases between. The length of the CDR3 is 14 residues. This chain's CDR3 is CASSPTGDTGELFF. CDR3 DNA sequence: TGTGCCAGCAGCCCCACGGGGGACACCGGGGAGCTGTTTTTT.

The V and J genes are TRBV2 and TRBJ1-2, with unresolved D. Deletions cut 6 bases from V and 6 bases from J, with 5 bases between. CDR1 is SNHLY, CDR2 FYNNEI, per germline. The CDR3 has 10 residues. As DNA, the CDR3 is TGTGCCAGCAGCGAGGATGGCTACACCTTC. Translation: CASSEDGYTF.

The CDR3 DNA reads as TGTGCCAGCAGCTTGCGGGGGGGAGCCTACAATGAGCAGTTCTTC. It is translated as CASSLRGGAYNEQFF. The J gene is TRBJ2-1, the V gene TRBV5-6; 8 bases fit TRBD2. The CDR3 is made up of 15 amino acids. Per germline, CDR1 SGHDT and CDR2 YYEEEE. The ends lost 1 base at V and 2 bases at J; junction bases unmatched: 2.

This clone has just a few counts. The V call is TRBV9, the J call TRBJ1-4; 10 bases align to TRBD1. This CDR3 has 14 residues. V lost 4 bases, J lost 8 bases, and 5 bases stayed unmatched. The germline CDR1 and CDR2 sequences are SGDLS and YYNGEE. The CDR3 nucleotides read TGTGCCAGCAGCTACGGACAGGGGGAGGAAAAACTGTTTTTT. Amino acid sequence: CASSYGQGEEKLFF.

This clone was counted only a few times. This chain links TRBV29-1 with TRBJ2-1; TRBD1 matches 11 bases. Losses at the gene ends were 5 bases for V and 10 bases for J; bases not matched to a gene: 10. This CDR3 is built from 14 residues. Germline V gives CDR1 SQVTM, CDR2 ANQGSEA. The CDR3 DNA sequence: TGCAGCGTTCCTTGGACAGGGGGCAAAACGGAGCAGTTCTTC. It encodes CSVPWTGGKTEQFF.

This clone appeared a few times. The V and J genes are TRBV7-9 and TRBJ1-2; D not certain. Deletions cut 1 base from V and 8 bases from J, with 5 bases between. The germline V gene has CDR1 SEHNR and CDR2 FQNEAQ (reference sequence). The length of the CDR3 is 11 residues. CDR3 sequence reads: CASSLVRGYTF. The CDR3 DNA is TGTGCCAGCAGCTTAGTTAGAGGCTACACCTTC.

In this sample, this clone turned up a few times. V and J are TRBV4-1 and TRBJ2-7; 9 nucleotides match TRBD2. The germline CDR1 and CDR2 sequences are MGHRA and YSYEKL. This CDR3 region has 16 residues. V trimming: 0 bases; J trimming: 3 bases; junction bases outside the gene matches: 6. The CDR3: CASSQDRRGGNYEQYF. The CDR3 DNA reads TGCGCCAGCAGCCAAGATCGGCGGGGGGGAAACTACGAGCAGTACTTC.

The chain recombines TRBV7-2 with TRBJ1-6; D is unresolved. The CDR3 spans 16 residues. Deletions cut 2 bases from V and 0 bases from J, with 8 bases between. Germline CDR1 is SGHTA and CDR2 is FQGNSA. CDR3 DNA sequence: TGTGCCAGCAGCTTATTGGGGAGCTCCTATAATTCACCCCTCCACTTT. Translating it yields CASSLLGSSYNSPLHF.

This clone came up once. The chain uses TRBV5-1 and TRBJ1-3, with 10 bases fitting TRBD1. There are 15 residues in the CDR3. Germline V CDR1 and CDR2: SGHRS, YFSETQ. V dropped 2 bases and J dropped 5; count of bases not matched to a gene: 4. CDR3 coding DNA: TGCGCCAGCAGCTTCGGACAGGGGGGTAGAAACACCATATATTTT. This encodes CASSFGQGGRNTIYF.

This clone was recorded once. As DNA, the CDR3 is TGTGCCAGCAGCGGACAAGGACAGCTAACCTACGAGCAGTACTTC. Translation: CASSGQGQLTYEQYF. The rearrangement links TRBV11-3 to TRBJ2-7; a weak D match, TRBD1 (6 bases). The CDR3 length is 15 residues. With 5 bases removed from V and 2 bases from J, the gap between germline ends came to 16 bases. The germline CDR1 and CDR2 sequences are SGHNT and YENEEA.

This clone was seen a single time. The chain is built from TRBV28 and TRBJ1-2; 8 bases are shared with TRBD1. Germline assignment: CDR1 MDHEN and CDR2 SYDVKM. This CDR3 comprises 14 residues. With 6 bases clipped from V and 2 bases from J, the junction kept 5 bases outside the gene matches. CDR3 nucleotides: TGTGCCAGCAGGCGGACAGGGAACAACTATGGCTACACCTTC. Amino acid sequence: CASRRTGNNYGYTF.

V is TRBV10-1 and J is TRBJ2-7; D might be TRBD1 (5 bases). In germline, CDR1 is WNHNN, CDR2 SYGVQD (reference sequence). This CDR3 has 13 residues. Deletions cut 3 bases from V and 6 bases from J, with 12 bases between. The CDR3 sequence is CASSESQGGEQYF. CDR3 in DNA: TGCGCCAGCAGTGAAAGTCAGGGTGGCGAGCAGTACTTC.